This is a list of T cell receptor beta chains from one sample in a study of CD8 T cells in ankylosing spondylitis. TCRdb reprocessed the 5' RACE reads via MiXCR and lists one record per CDR3 protein. The sample holds 750,000 to 850,000 distinct CDR3 sequences, roughly 10% seen once. The sequenced sample consisted of blood, either unsorted or a sorted T cell fraction (not recorded which). The receptors were gathered from a male donor with ankylosing spondylitis. CDR3s include the opening cysteine and the closing phenylalanine or tryptophan. A D gene is named only where the DNA matches it firmly. Only some rows state a clone size, as once, few, many or a class for expanded clones.

D gene: -
clone size: -
J gene: TRBJ2-6
V gene: TRBV9
CDR3 protein: CASSAHMSGANVLTF
CDR3 DNA: TGTGCCAGCAGCGCCCATATGTCTGGGGCCAACGTCCTGACTTTC

D gene: TRBD1
clone size: -
J gene: TRBJ1-1
V gene: TRBV5-1
CDR3 protein: CASSSGQGDTQAFF
CDR3 DNA: TGCGCCAGCAGCTCGGGACAGGGGGACACTCAAGCTTTCTTT

D gene: -
clone size: -
J gene: TRBJ1-1
V gene: TRBV6-2/TRBV6-3
CDR3 protein: CASSYGRTTDLNTEAFF
CDR3 DNA: TGTGCCAGCAGTTACGGGAGAACTACCGACTTGAACACTGAAGCTTTCTTT

D gene: -
clone size: few
J gene: TRBJ1-2
V gene: TRBV5-1
CDR3 protein: CASSLGLNLFGDAGYTF
CDR3 DNA: TGCGCCAGCAGCTTGGGCCTTAACCTCTTCGGGGACGCGGGCTACACCTTC

D gene: -
clone size: -
J gene: TRBJ2-2
V gene: TRBV6-2/TRBV6-3
CDR3 protein: CASSYVGLKVGELFF
CDR3 DNA: TGTGCCAGCAGTTACGTGGGGCTTAAGGTCGGGGAGCTGTTTTTT

D gene: -
clone size: -
J gene: TRBJ2-3
V gene: TRBV4-3
CDR3 protein: CASSQDLRTDTQYF
CDR3 DNA: TGCGCCAGCAGCCAAGATCTTCGCACAGATACGCAGTATTTT

D gene: TRBD2
clone size: few
J gene: TRBJ2-1
V gene: TRBV7-2
CDR3 protein: CASSPFAGAYNEQFF
CDR3 DNA: TGTGCCAGCAGCCCATTCGCGGGAGCCTACAATGAGCAGTTCTTC

D gene: -
clone size: few
J gene: TRBJ2-1
V gene: TRBV20-1
CDR3 protein: CSATLVNEQFF
CDR3 DNA: TGCAGTGCTACCTTGGTGAATGAGCAGTTCTTC

D gene: -
clone size: -
J gene: TRBJ2-5
V gene: TRBV5-4
CDR3 protein: CASSFPNGKETQYF
CDR3 DNA: TGTGCCAGCAGCTTCCCCAACGGGAAAGAGACCCAGTACTTC

D gene: TRBD1
clone size: few
J gene: TRBJ1-2
V gene: TRBV7-9
CDR3 protein: CASAQGGFGYTF
CDR3 DNA: TGTGCCAGCGCCCAAGGGGGCTTTGGCTACACCTTC

D gene: -
clone size: few
J gene: TRBJ1-4
V gene: TRBV2
CDR3 protein: CASEAGLNEKLFF
CDR3 DNA: TGTGCCAGCGAGGCAGGACTTAATGAAAAACTGTTTTTT

D gene: -
clone size: -
J gene: TRBJ2-3
V gene: TRBV5-6
CDR3 protein: CATTGQGNWDTQYF
CDR3 DNA: TGTGCCACCACGGGCCAGGGAAATTGGGATACGCAGTATTTT

D gene: TRBD1
clone size: -
J gene: TRBJ1-6
V gene: TRBV7-3
CDR3 protein: CASSAHRGNSPLHF
CDR3 DNA: TGTGCCAGCAGCGCTCACAGGGGTAATTCACCCCTCCACTTT

D gene: -
clone size: many
J gene: TRBJ2-3
V gene: TRBV29-1
CDR3 protein: CSVEGGTTDTQYF
CDR3 DNA: TGCAGCGTTGAAGGGGGAACCACAGATACGCAGTATTTT

D gene: TRBD1
clone size: -
J gene: TRBJ1-2
V gene: TRBV20-1
CDR3 protein: CSAFGTGSNYGYTF
CDR3 DNA: TGCAGTGCTTTCGGGACAGGCAGTAACTATGGCTACACCTTC

D gene: -
clone size: many
J gene: TRBJ2-1
V gene: TRBV12-3/TRBV12-4
CDR3 protein: CASRKTEYNEQFF
CDR3 DNA: TGTGCCAGCAGAAAGACAGAATACAATGAGCAGTTCTTC

D gene: -
clone size: -
J gene: TRBJ2-1
V gene: TRBV7-3
CDR3 protein: CASSSQGISYNEQFF
CDR3 DNA: TGTGCCAGCAGCTCCCAAGGGATCTCCTACAATGAGCAGTTCTTC

D gene: TRBD2
clone size: -
J gene: TRBJ2-1
V gene: TRBV6-2/TRBV6-3
CDR3 protein: CASTRMGGDEQFF
CDR3 DNA: TGTGCCAGCACCAGAATGGGGGGGGATGAGCAGTTCTTC

D gene: -
clone size: -
J gene: TRBJ1-5
V gene: TRBV6-1
CDR3 protein: CASSPAGASNQPQHF
CDR3 DNA: TGTGCCAGCAGCCCGGCGGGGGCGAGCAATCAGCCCCAGCATTTT

D gene: -
clone size: few
J gene: TRBJ2-1
V gene: TRBV20-1
CDR3 protein: CSARDTTRKLF
CDR3 DNA: TGCAGTGCTAGAGATACAACTAGAAAGCTCTTC

D gene: -
clone size: few
J gene: TRBJ1-2
V gene: TRBV6-1
CDR3 protein: CASSEWSWGGGGYTF
CDR3 DNA: TGTGCCAGCAGTGAATGGTCATGGGGTGGTGGAGGCTACACCTTC

D gene: TRBD1
clone size: few
J gene: TRBJ1-6
V gene: TRBV4-2
CDR3 protein: CASSRKEGQGNSPLHF
CDR3 DNA: TGTGCCAGCAGCCGTAAAGAGGGACAGGGTAATTCACCCCTCCACTTT

D gene: -
clone size: -
J gene: TRBJ1-1
V gene: TRBV5-5
CDR3 protein: CASSLRTLPNTEAFF
CDR3 DNA: TGTGCCAGCAGCTTAAGGACGCTACCGAACACTGAAGCTTTCTTT

D gene: -
clone size: -
J gene: TRBJ2-2
V gene: TRBV5-4
CDR3 protein: CASSSKRQSDTGELFF
CDR3 DNA: TGTGCCAGCAGCTCTAAAAGGCAAAGTGACACCGGGGAGCTGTTTTTT

D gene: -
clone size: -
J gene: TRBJ1-5
V gene: TRBV10-3
CDR3 protein: CAISESRDQPQHF
CDR3 DNA: TGTGCCATCAGTGAATCTAGGGATCAGCCCCAGCATTTT

D gene: -
clone size: -
J gene: TRBJ2-2
V gene: TRBV6-1
CDR3 protein: CASGVAARNTGELFF
CDR3 DNA: TGTGCCAGCGGCGTTGCGGCCAGGAACACCGGGGAGCTGTTTTTT

D gene: -
clone size: few
J gene: TRBJ1-4
V gene: TRBV15
CDR3 protein: CATTGAGWEKLFF
CDR3 DNA: TGTGCCACCACCGGGGCAGGATGGGAAAAACTGTTTTTT

D gene: -
clone size: few
J gene: TRBJ2-3
V gene: TRBV7-2
CDR3 protein: CASSLEGRGRTDTQYF
CDR3 DNA: TGTGCCAGCAGCTTAGAAGGACGGGGGCGCACAGATACGCAGTATTTT

D gene: -
clone size: -
J gene: TRBJ2-3
V gene: TRBV24-1
CDR3 protein: CATSDATTDTQYF
CDR3 DNA: TGTGCCACCAGTGATGCTACGACAGATACGCAGTATTTT

D gene: -
clone size: -
J gene: TRBJ2-3
V gene: TRBV20-1
CDR3 protein: CSAYGLAESTDTQYF
CDR3 DNA: TGCAGTGCTTATGGTTTAGCGGAGTCCACAGATACGCAGTATTTT

D gene: -
clone size: few
J gene: TRBJ1-1
V gene: TRBV5-1
CDR3 protein: CASSPRPGTNTEAFF
CDR3 DNA: TGCGCCAGCAGCCCCCGTCCGGGCACGAACACTGAAGCTTTCTTT

D gene: -
clone size: many
J gene: TRBJ1-4
V gene: TRBV29-1
CDR3 protein: CSVSVTGLNEKLFF
CDR3 DNA: TGCAGCGTTTCGGTAACAGGGCTAAATGAAAAACTGTTTTTT

D gene: -
clone size: few
J gene: TRBJ1-5
V gene: TRBV7-2
CDR3 protein: CASSRAAALLQPQHF
CDR3 DNA: TGTGCCAGCAGCCGGGCGGCAGCTTTACTACAGCCCCAGCATTTT

D gene: TRBD1
clone size: -
J gene: TRBJ1-2
V gene: TRBV5-1
CDR3 protein: CASSLVTGTALYGYTF
CDR3 DNA: TGCGCCAGCAGCTTGGTAACGGGGACAGCGCTCTATGGCTACACCTTC

D gene: -
clone size: -
J gene: TRBJ2-1
V gene: TRBV7-2
CDR3 protein: CASTPSNSYNEQFF
CDR3 DNA: TGTGCCAGCACCCCTTCAAATTCCTACAATGAGCAGTTCTTC

D gene: TRBD2
clone size: -
J gene: TRBJ2-3
V gene: TRBV20-1
CDR3 protein: CSAAGLAGVGDTQYF
CDR3 DNA: TGCAGTGCCGCTGGACTAGCGGGAGTAGGGGATACGCAGTATTTT

D gene: -
clone size: many
J gene: TRBJ1-5
V gene: TRBV27
CDR3 protein: CASSLYKNQPQHF
CDR3 DNA: TGTGCCAGCAGTTTGTACAAAAATCAGCCCCAGCATTTT

D gene: -
clone size: -
J gene: TRBJ2-3
V gene: TRBV28
CDR3 protein: CASSPGLISTDTQYF
CDR3 DNA: TGTGCCAGCAGCCCAGGACTGATTAGCACAGATACGCAGTATTTT

D gene: TRBD2
clone size: few
J gene: TRBJ2-5
V gene: TRBV20-1
CDR3 protein: CSASPIGAGGQETQYF
CDR3 DNA: TGCAGTGCTAGCCCAATAGGAGCGGGGGGTCAAGAGACCCAGTACTTC

D gene: -
clone size: few
J gene: TRBJ1-2
V gene: TRBV10-3
CDR3 protein: CAISVDEYGYTF
CDR3 DNA: TGTGCCATCAGTGTGGATGAGTATGGCTACACCTTC

D gene: -
clone size: many
J gene: TRBJ2-1
V gene: TRBV4-1
CDR3 protein: CASSQDGQGYNEQFF
CDR3 DNA: TGCGCCAGCAGCCAAGATGGCCAGGGCTACAATGAGCAGTTCTTC

D gene: -
clone size: few
J gene: TRBJ2-7
V gene: TRBV29-1
CDR3 protein: CSVDAIGADEQYF
CDR3 DNA: TGCAGCGTTGACGCGATAGGGGCGGACGAGCAGTACTTC

D gene: TRBD2
clone size: -
J gene: TRBJ2-1
V gene: TRBV20-1
CDR3 protein: CSAVVLAGGSGYNEQFF
CDR3 DNA: TGCAGTGCTGTCGTTCTAGCGGGAGGTTCAGGCTACAATGAGCAGTTCTTC

D gene: TRBD1
clone size: -
J gene: TRBJ2-3
V gene: TRBV5-1
CDR3 protein: CASSLGDSLEFTDTQYF
CDR3 DNA: TGCGCCAGCAGCTTGGGGGACAGCCTAGAATTCACAGATACGCAGTATTTT

D gene: TRBD1
clone size: -
J gene: TRBJ2-7
V gene: TRBV5-5
CDR3 protein: CASIRFGTGNPYEQYF
CDR3 DNA: TGTGCCAGCATCAGATTTGGGACAGGGAATCCCTACGAGCAGTACTTC

D gene: -
clone size: -
J gene: TRBJ2-5
V gene: TRBV28
CDR3 protein: CASSLTEVETQYF
CDR3 DNA: TGTGCCAGCAGTTTGACAGAAGTAGAGACCCAGTACTTC

D gene: -
clone size: few
J gene: TRBJ1-5
V gene: TRBV9
CDR3 protein: CASSLGGGQGPQHF
CDR3 DNA: TGTGCCAGCAGCCTCGGTGGGGGACAAGGGCCCCAGCATTTT